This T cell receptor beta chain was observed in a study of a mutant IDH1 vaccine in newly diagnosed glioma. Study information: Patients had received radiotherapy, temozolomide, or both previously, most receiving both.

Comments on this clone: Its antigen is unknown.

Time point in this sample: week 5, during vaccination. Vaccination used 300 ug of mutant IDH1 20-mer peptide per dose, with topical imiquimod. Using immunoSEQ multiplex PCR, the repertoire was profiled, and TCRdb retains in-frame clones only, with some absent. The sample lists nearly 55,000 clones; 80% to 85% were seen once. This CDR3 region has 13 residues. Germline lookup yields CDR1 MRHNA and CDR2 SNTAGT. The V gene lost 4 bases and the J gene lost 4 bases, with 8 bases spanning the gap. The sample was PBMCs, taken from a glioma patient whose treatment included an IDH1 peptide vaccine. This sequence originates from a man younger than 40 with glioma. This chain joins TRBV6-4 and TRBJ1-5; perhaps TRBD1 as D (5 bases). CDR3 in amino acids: CASSVEGNQPQHF. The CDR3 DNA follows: TGTGCCAGCAGTGTCGAGGGGAATCAGCCCCAGCATTTT.